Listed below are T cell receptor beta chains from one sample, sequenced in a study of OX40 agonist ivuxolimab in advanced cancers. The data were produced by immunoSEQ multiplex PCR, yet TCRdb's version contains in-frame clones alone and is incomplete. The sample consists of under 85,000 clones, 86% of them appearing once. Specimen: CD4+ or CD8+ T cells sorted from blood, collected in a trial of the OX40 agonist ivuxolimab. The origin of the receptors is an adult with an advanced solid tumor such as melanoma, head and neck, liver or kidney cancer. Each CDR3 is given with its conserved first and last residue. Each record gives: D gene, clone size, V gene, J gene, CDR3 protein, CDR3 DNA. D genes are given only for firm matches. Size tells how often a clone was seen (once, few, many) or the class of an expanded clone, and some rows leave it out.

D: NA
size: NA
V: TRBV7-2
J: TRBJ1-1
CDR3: CASSNRGRANTEAFF
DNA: TGTGCCAGCAGCAACCGTGGTAGGGCGAACACTGAAGCTTTCTTT

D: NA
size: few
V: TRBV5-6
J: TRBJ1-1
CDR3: CASSLFRAGTEAFF
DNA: TGTGCCAGCAGCTTGTTCAGGGCGGGTACTGAAGCTTTCTTT

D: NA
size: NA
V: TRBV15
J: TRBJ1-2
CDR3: CATSHLNYGYTF
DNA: TGTGCCACCAGCCACCTTAACTATGGCTACACCTTC

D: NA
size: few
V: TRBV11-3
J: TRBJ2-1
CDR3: CASSLHSGQNNEQFF
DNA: TGTGCCAGCAGCTTACATAGTGGACAGAACAATGAGCAGTTCTTC

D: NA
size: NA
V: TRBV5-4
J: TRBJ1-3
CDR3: CASSKGQPNSGNTIYF
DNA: TGTGCCAGCAGCAAAGGACAGCCTAACTCTGGAAACACCATATATTTT

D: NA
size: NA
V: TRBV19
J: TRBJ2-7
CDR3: CASSRGAPFYEQYF
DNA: TGTGCCAGTAGTCGGGGTGCCCCTTTTTACGAGCAGTACTTC

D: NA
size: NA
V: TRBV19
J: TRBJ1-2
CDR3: CASSPTGQSYGYTF
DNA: TGTGCCAGTAGCCCCACGGGACAAAGTTATGGCTACACCTTC

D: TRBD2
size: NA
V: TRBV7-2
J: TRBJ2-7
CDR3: CASRLAGVGEQYF
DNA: TGTGCCAGCCGTCTAGCGGGAGTGGGCGAGCAGTACTTC

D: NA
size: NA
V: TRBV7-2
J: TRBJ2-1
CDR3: CASSLGTSSYNEQFF
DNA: TGTGCCAGCAGCTTAGGGACCTCCTCGTACAATGAGCAGTTCTTC

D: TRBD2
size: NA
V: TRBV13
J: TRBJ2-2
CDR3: CASSFGTKNTGELFF
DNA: TGTGCCAGCAGCTTCGGGACTAAGAACACCGGGGAGCTGTTTTTT

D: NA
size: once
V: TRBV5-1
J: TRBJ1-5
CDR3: CASSEGFSNQPQHF
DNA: TGCGCCAGCAGCGAGGGATTTAGCAATCAGCCCCAGCATTTT

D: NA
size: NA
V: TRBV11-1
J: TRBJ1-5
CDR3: CASSLEGGGNQPQHF
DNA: TGTGCCAGCAGCTTAGAGGGTGGTGGCAATCAGCCCCAGCATTTT

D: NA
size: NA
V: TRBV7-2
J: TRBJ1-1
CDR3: CASSLVATEAFF
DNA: TGTGCCAGCAGCTTAGTGGCTACTGAAGCTTTCTTT

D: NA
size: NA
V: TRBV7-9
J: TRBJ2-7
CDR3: CASSLGQGNYEQYF
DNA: TGTGCCAGCAGCTTAGGCCAGGGAAACTACGAGCAGTACTTC

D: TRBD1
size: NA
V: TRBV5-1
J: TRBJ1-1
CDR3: CASSLDYTGGTKGKNTEAFF
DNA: TGCGCCAGCAGCCTTGACTATACAGGGGGCACAAAAGGAAAAAACACTGAAGCTTTCTTT

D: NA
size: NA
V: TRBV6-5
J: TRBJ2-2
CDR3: CASSYGGWDTGELFF
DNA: TGTGCCAGCAGTTACGGGGGATGGGACACCGGGGAGCTGTTTTTT

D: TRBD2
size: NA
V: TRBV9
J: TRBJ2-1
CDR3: CASSPRTSGRTFSSYNEQFF
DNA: TGTGCCAGCAGCCCGAGGACTAGCGGGAGGACCTTTAGCTCCTACAATGAGCAGTTCTTC

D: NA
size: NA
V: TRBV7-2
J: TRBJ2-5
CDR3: CASSLLTREETQYF
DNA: TGTGCCAGCAGCTTATTAACCAGGGAAGAGACCCAGTACTTC

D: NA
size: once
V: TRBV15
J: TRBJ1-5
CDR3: CATSRVIQGSDQPQHF
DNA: TGTGCCACCAGCAGAGTTATCCAGGGGAGCGATCAGCCCCAGCATTTT

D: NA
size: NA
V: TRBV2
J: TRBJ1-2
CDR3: CASSETGDLGYTF
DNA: TGTGCCAGCAGTGAAACGGGGGATCTTGGCTACACCTTC

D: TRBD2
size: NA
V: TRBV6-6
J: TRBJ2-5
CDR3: CASTSGGSGIGKTQYF
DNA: TGTGCCAGCACCTCCGGGGGTAGCGGGATCGGGAAGACCCAGTACTTC

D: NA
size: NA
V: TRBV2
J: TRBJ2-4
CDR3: CASSETGPGNIQYF
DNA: TGTGCCAGCAGTGAAACAGGGCCAGGGAACATTCAGTACTTC

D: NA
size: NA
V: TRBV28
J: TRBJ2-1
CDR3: CASKEEGSIDNEQFF
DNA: TGTGCCAGCAAGGAGGAGGGTAGTATCGACAATGAGCAGTTCTTC

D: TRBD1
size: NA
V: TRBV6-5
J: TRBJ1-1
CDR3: CASSFRTGDTEAFF
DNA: TGTGCCAGCAGTTTCCGGACAGGGGACACTGAAGCTTTCTTT

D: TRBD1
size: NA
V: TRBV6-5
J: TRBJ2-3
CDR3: CASRRQGWSTDTQYF
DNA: TGTGCCAGCAGGAGACAGGGATGGAGTACAGATACGCAGTATTTT

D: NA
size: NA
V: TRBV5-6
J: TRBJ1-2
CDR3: CASMRTPVAGYTF
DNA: TGTGCCAGCATGCGGACACCCGTAGCGGGCTACACCTTC

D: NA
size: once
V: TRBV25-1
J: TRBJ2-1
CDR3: CASSREQALRNEQFF
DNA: TGTGCCAGCAGTCGTGAGCAGGCATTACGAAATGAGCAGTTCTTC

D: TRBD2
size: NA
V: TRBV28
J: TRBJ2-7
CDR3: CASSSAGGRDEQYF
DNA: TGTGCCAGCAGTTCAGCGGGCGGGAGGGACGAGCAGTACTTC

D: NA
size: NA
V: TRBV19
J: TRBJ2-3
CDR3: CASSMAQGVADTQYF
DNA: TGTGCCAGTAGTATGGCACAGGGTGTCGCAGATACGCAGTATTTT

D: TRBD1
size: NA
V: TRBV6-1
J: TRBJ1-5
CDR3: CASSATGSNQPQHF
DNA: TGTGCCAGCAGCGCGACAGGGTCCAATCAGCCCCAGCATTTT

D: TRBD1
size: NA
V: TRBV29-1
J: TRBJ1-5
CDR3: CSVDRGDNQPQHF
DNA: TGCAGCGTTGACAGGGGGGACAATCAGCCCCAGCATTTT

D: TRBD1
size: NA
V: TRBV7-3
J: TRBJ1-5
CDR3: CASSSVRQGDQPQHF
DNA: TGTGCCAGCAGCTCCGTCCGACAGGGGGATCAGCCCCAGCATTTT

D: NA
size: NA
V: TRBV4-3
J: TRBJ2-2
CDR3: CASSQERAPGSTAGELFF
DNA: TGCGCCAGCAGCCAAGAACGGGCCCCCGGGTCCACGGCCGGGGAGCTGTTTTTT

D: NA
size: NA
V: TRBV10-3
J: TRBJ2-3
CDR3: CAISAKLPDTQYF
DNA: TGTGCCATCAGTGCGAAGCTTCCAGATACGCAGTATTTT

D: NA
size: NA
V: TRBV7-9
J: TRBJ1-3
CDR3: CASSSWDGSGNTIYF
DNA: TGTGCCAGCAGCTCCTGGGACGGCTCTGGAAACACCATATATTTT

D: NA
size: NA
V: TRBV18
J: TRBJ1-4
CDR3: CASSPQGNGDEKLFF
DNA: TGTGCCAGCTCACCCCAGGGGAATGGGGATGAAAAACTGTTTTTT

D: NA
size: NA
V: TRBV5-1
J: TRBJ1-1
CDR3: CASSYASRVGNTEAFF
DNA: TGCGCCAGCAGCTACGCCTCCAGGGTCGGGAACACTGAAGCTTTCTTT

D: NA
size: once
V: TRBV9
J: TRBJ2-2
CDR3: CASSNSPSTGELFF
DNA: TGTGCCAGCAGCAATAGCCCGAGTACCGGGGAGCTGTTTTTT

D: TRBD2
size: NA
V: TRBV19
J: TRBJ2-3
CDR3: CASSGTSGGTQYF
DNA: TGTGCCAGTAGTGGGACTAGCGGTGGAACGCAGTATTTT

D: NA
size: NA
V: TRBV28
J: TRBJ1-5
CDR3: CASSTRTSLSNQPQHF
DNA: TGTGCCAGCAGTACACGGACTTCCCTTAGCAATCAGCCCCAGCATTTT

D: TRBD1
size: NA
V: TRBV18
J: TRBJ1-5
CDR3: CASSPRQGNQPQHF
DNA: TGTGCCAGCTCACCAAGACAGGGGAATCAGCCCCAGCATTTT

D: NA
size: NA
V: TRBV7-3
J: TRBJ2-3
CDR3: CASSPTSPGPSWRTDTQYF
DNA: TGTGCCAGCAGCCCAACTAGCCCGGGACCCTCATGGAGGACAGATACGCAGTATTTT

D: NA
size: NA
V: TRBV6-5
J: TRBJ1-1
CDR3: CASTSRENTEAFF
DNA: TGTGCCAGCACTTCCAGAGAGAACACTGAAGCTTTCTTT

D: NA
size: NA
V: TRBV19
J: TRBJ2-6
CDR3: CASSKTGSSGANVLTF
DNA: TGTGCCAGTAGTAAAACCGGGAGCTCTGGGGCCAACGTCCTGACTTTC

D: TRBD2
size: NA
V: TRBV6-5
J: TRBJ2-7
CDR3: CASRPSGTPGEQYF
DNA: TGTGCCAGCAGACCTAGCGGGACCCCCGGAGAGCAGTACTTC

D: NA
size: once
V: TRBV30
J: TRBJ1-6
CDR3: CAWSTLSGSPLHF
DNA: TGTGCCTGGAGTACTCTTAGCGGCTCACCCCTCCACTTT

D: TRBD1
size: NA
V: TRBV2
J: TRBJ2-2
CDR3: CASSGQVFTGELFF
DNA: TGTGCCAGCAGCGGACAGGTTTTCACCGGGGAGCTGTTTTTT

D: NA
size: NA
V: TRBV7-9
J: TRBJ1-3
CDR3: CASSSRASGNTIYF
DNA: TGTGCCAGCAGCTCCAGGGCAAGTGGAAACACCATATATTTT

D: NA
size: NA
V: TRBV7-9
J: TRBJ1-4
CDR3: CASSRGIDNEKLFF
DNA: TGTGCCAGCAGCAGGGGTATTGATAATGAAAAACTGTTTTTT

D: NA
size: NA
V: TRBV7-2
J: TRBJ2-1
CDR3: CASSFGLAYNEQFF
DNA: TGTGCCAGCAGCTTCGGACTGGCCTACAATGAGCAGTTCTTC

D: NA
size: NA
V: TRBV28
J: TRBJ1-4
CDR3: CASRPSGTSYNEKLFF
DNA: TGTGCCAGCAGACCCTCCGGGACCTCCTATAATGAAAAACTGTTTTTT